This T cell receptor (beta chain) derives from a study of T cell responses to AZD1222 COVID-19 vaccine. Findings and caveats of the study: Spike-specific TCR breadth rose after two AZD1222 doses, and depth rose as well. The repertoires were collected only after the peak T cell response.

V was trimmed by 1 base and J by 1 base, leaving 8 bases between them. Germline loops: CDR1 SQVTM, CDR2 ANQGSEA. This CDR3 contains 13 residues. A note on this clone: Its specificity is unknown.

Method: immunoSEQ multiplex PCR; TCRdb's copy keeps in-frame clones and lacks some. This sample yields over 100,000 clones, of which approximately 86% are seen a single time; approximately 5% belongs to the top ten. The receptor comes from an adult in good health. Sequencing was performed on peripheral blood, taken on day 0 of AZD1222 vaccination. The V and J genes are TRBV29-1 and TRBJ2-7; D is uncertain. The CDR3 sequence is CSVEVGRSYEQYF. The CDR3 DNA reads as TGCAGCGTTGAAGTGGGTAGGTCCTACGAGCAGTACTTC.